This TCR beta chain was sequenced during a study of blood T cell repertoires in COVID-19. V lost 5 bases to trimming and J lost 1 base, with 14 bases between them. CDR1 and CDR2 from the germline V gene are MDHEN and SYDVKM. The CDR3 has 16 amino acids. Sequenced by immunoSEQ multiplex PCR; TCRdb stores in-frame clones only, minus some. This table holds 250,000 to 400,000 clones, around 88% found once. Sequencing was performed on peripheral blood. The clonotype comes from a woman aged 25 to 45 with COVID-19, enrolled during active disease. The chain uses TRBV28 and TRBJ2-2; D is possibly TRBD1 (6 bases). The CDR3 DNA sequence: TGTGCCAGCAGTCCGGGGACACTGATGAACACCGGGGAGCTGTTTTTT. This encodes CASSPGTLMNTGELFF.